This TCR beta chain was identified in a study of cytomegalovirus exposure and HLA in healthy donors. Study observations and caveats: What a later analysis reportedly showed was that an Asian-associated ancestry cluster had fewer N-insertions than the roughly 720-donor mean. Per published accounts, TCR beta sequences correctly predicted the HLA-A and HLA-B alleles of most subjects.

With 60 Vbeta and 13 Jbeta primers, the PCR was carried out. Assay: immunoSEQ multiplex PCR; the TCRdb copy retains only in-frame clones and omits some. The data contain about 90,000 clones, around 68% of them singletons. To note about this clone: Its specificity is not known.

Losses at the gene ends were 6 bases for V and 2 bases for J; bases not matched to a gene: 12. CDR1 and CDR2 (germline): MNHEY, SMNVEV (reference sequence). This CDR3 has 18 residues. This chain links TRBV27 with TRBJ2-5; 13 nucleotides match TRBD2. What was sequenced was PBMCs. The TCR sequence derives from a young man in good health and CMV-seropositive. CDR3 nucleotide sequence: TGTGCCAGCAGACAACTTGGGACTAGCGGGACGACACAAGAGACCCAGTACTTC. Protein product: CASRQLGTSGTTQETQYF.